This T cell receptor beta chain was observed in a study of OX40 agonist ivuxolimab in advanced cancers. Study details: Dose-escalation cases comprised hepatocellular carcinoma, melanoma, renal cell or head and neck cancer.

Blood sampling was done at baseline, cycle 4 day 1, and cycle 7 day 1. TCRdb's copy holds only in-frame clones and misses some; the assay was immunoSEQ multiplex PCR. The table includes about 90,000 clones, roughly 88% detected once. The CDR3 runs to 15 residues. Germline V gene sequence: CDR1 MNHEY, CDR2 SMNVEV (reference sequence). The V gene lost 7 bases and the J gene lost 1 base, with 17 bases spanning the gap. The receptor comes from an adult with an advanced solid tumor such as melanoma, head and neck, liver or kidney cancer. The sequenced sample was CD4+ or CD8+ T cells sorted from blood, obtained in a trial of the OX40 agonist ivuxolimab. The chain has TRBV27 and TRBJ2-7, with TRBD2 as a possible D gene (6 bases). The CDR3 nucleotides are TGTGCCAGCACCCTTAGCGGAGGGAATTCCTACGAGCAGTACTTC. It is translated as CASTLSGGNSYEQYF.